This is a list of T cell receptor beta chains from one sample in a study of radiation and T cells in renal cell carcinoma. Assay used: immunoSEQ multiplex PCR; TCRdb lists only in-frame clones, some missing. The sample yields 45,000 or so clones, around 83% seen once. Sequences were derived from blood, sampled from a patient whose treatment included radiotherapy and nephrectomy. The origin of the receptors is a woman aged 70 to 79 with renal cell carcinoma. The CDR3 runs from the conserved cysteine through the conserved F or W. The D gene is left open where the match is weak. Clone size is given for some rows only: seen once, a few or many times, or a class if the clone is expanded.

j_gene: TRBJ1-3
d_gene: NA
abundance: NA
v_gene: TRBV27
CDR3nt: TGTGCCAGCAGGGCTGGGACAAGCTCTGGAAACACCATATATTTT
CDR3aa: CASRAGTSSGNTIYF

j_gene: TRBJ1-5
d_gene: NA
abundance: few
v_gene: TRBV19
CDR3nt: TGTGCCAGTAGTATCTCCTGGACAACTTTTAGCAATCAGCCCCAGCATTTT
CDR3aa: CASSISWTTFSNQPQHF

j_gene: TRBJ2-3
d_gene: TRBD1
abundance: NA
v_gene: TRBV5-1
CDR3nt: TGCGCCAGCAGCTTGGGGGACAGGGTAGGTGTTGCCACGCAGTATTTT
CDR3aa: CASSLGDRVGVATQYF

j_gene: TRBJ2-3
d_gene: NA
abundance: NA
v_gene: TRBV7-9
CDR3nt: TGTGCCAGCAGCTTAGCAGATACGCAGTATTTT
CDR3aa: CASSLADTQYF

j_gene: TRBJ1-5
d_gene: NA
abundance: NA
v_gene: TRBV6-1
CDR3nt: TGTGCCAGCAGTGAGTTTGGACCCGGGGCAAATCAGCCCCAGCATTTT
CDR3aa: CASSEFGPGANQPQHF

j_gene: TRBJ1-2
d_gene: NA
abundance: NA
v_gene: TRBV7-9
CDR3nt: TGTGCCAGCAGCTTAGGGGGAGAGGATGGCTACACCTTC
CDR3aa: CASSLGGEDGYTF

j_gene: TRBJ1-2
d_gene: NA
abundance: NA
v_gene: TRBV7-3
CDR3nt: TGTGCCAGCAGCCCAGACAAGAACTATGGCTACACCTTC
CDR3aa: CASSPDKNYGYTF

j_gene: TRBJ2-3
d_gene: TRBD2
abundance: NA
v_gene: TRBV5-6
CDR3nt: TGTGCCAGCAGCTTGGTCGCGGGGGGGCGAACAGATACGCAGTATTTT
CDR3aa: CASSLVAGGRTDTQYF

j_gene: TRBJ2-7
d_gene: NA
abundance: NA
v_gene: TRBV7-9
CDR3nt: TGTGCCAGCAGGCTGGACTTCTCATCCTACGAGCAGTACTTC
CDR3aa: CASRLDFSSYEQYF

j_gene: TRBJ2-1
d_gene: NA
abundance: NA
v_gene: TRBV5-6
CDR3nt: TGTGCCAGCAGCTCGACGCTGTACAATGAGCAGTTCTTC
CDR3aa: CASSSTLYNEQFF

j_gene: TRBJ1-2
d_gene: NA
abundance: NA
v_gene: TRBV7-2
CDR3nt: TGTGCCAGCAGCTTGGTACAGGGTGGGTATGGCTACACCTTC
CDR3aa: CASSLVQGGYGYTF

j_gene: TRBJ1-1
d_gene: NA
abundance: NA
v_gene: TRBV5-1
CDR3nt: TGCGCCAGCAGCTACGGTGCGAACACTGAAGCTTTCTTT
CDR3aa: CASSYGANTEAFF

j_gene: TRBJ2-1
d_gene: TRBD1
abundance: NA
v_gene: TRBV12-5
CDR3nt: TGTGCTAGCCGTGGGACAGGGGCCTACAATGAGCAGTTCTTC
CDR3aa: CASRGTGAYNEQFF

j_gene: TRBJ2-5
d_gene: NA
abundance: NA
v_gene: TRBV29-1
CDR3nt: TGCAGCGTTGAAGGGGCCGGGTTCCAAGAGACCCAGTACTTC
CDR3aa: CSVEGAGFQETQYF

j_gene: TRBJ2-2
d_gene: NA
abundance: NA
v_gene: TRBV7-9
CDR3nt: TGTGCCAGCAGCCCCCGAGGTCCCAGGTCCCACGGGGAGCTGTTTTTT
CDR3aa: CASSPRGPRSHGELFF

j_gene: TRBJ1-2
d_gene: NA
abundance: NA
v_gene: TRBV12-5
CDR3nt: TGTGCTAGTGGTTTGAACTATGGCTACACCTTC
CDR3aa: CASGLNYGYTF

j_gene: TRBJ2-7
d_gene: TRBD1
abundance: NA
v_gene: TRBV11-2
CDR3nt: TGTGCCTCCAGGGGGATGAGGGGAAGGTACGAGCAGTACTTC
CDR3aa: CASRGMRGRYEQYF

j_gene: TRBJ1-1
d_gene: NA
abundance: NA
v_gene: TRBV27
CDR3nt: TGTGCCAGCAGTTCCCGGGGGGTTGGAGCTTTCTTT
CDR3aa: CASSSRGVGAFF

j_gene: TRBJ2-7
d_gene: TRBD1
abundance: NA
v_gene: TRBV29-1
CDR3nt: TGCAGCGTTGAAGATCGGACAGGGTTTACCTACGAGCAGTACTTC
CDR3aa: CSVEDRTGFTYEQYF

j_gene: TRBJ2-5
d_gene: TRBD2
abundance: NA
v_gene: TRBV19
CDR3nt: TGTGCCAGTAGTAATGCCCACGGGGGGGGGCAAGAGACCCAGTACTTC
CDR3aa: CASSNAHGGGQETQYF

j_gene: TRBJ1-5
d_gene: TRBD1
abundance: NA
v_gene: TRBV6-1
CDR3nt: TGTGCCAGCAGAGGACCAGGGGGTACGCAGCCCCAGCATTTT
CDR3aa: CASRGPGGTQPQHF

j_gene: TRBJ1-1
d_gene: NA
abundance: once
v_gene: TRBV5-6
CDR3nt: TGTGCCAGCAGCTTGTATGGGGGTGGAGGTAACACTGAAGCTTTCTTT
CDR3aa: CASSLYGGGGNTEAFF

j_gene: TRBJ2-7
d_gene: NA
abundance: NA
v_gene: TRBV7-9
CDR3nt: TGTGCCAGCAGCTTAGTAGGGCCCGGTGGAGAGCAGTACTTC
CDR3aa: CASSLVGPGGEQYF

j_gene: TRBJ2-7
d_gene: TRBD1
abundance: few
v_gene: TRBV5-6
CDR3nt: TGTGCCAGCAGCTCCGCCGGGACAGAGTACGAGCAGTACTTC
CDR3aa: CASSSAGTEYEQYF

j_gene: TRBJ1-2
d_gene: NA
abundance: NA
v_gene: TRBV6-1
CDR3nt: TGTGCCAGCAGTGAAGGGACGGCGGCTAACTATGGCTACACCTTC
CDR3aa: CASSEGTAANYGYTF

j_gene: TRBJ1-1
d_gene: NA
abundance: NA
v_gene: TRBV11-2
CDR3nt: TGTGCCAGCAGCCCTAGGGGGGGATTCCGAGGGGAGAACACTGAAGCTTTCTTT
CDR3aa: CASSPRGGFRGENTEAFF

j_gene: TRBJ1-2
d_gene: NA
abundance: NA
v_gene: TRBV10-1
CDR3nt: TGCGCCAGCAGTGCCACCGGCACAGATGGCTACACCTTC
CDR3aa: CASSATGTDGYTF

j_gene: TRBJ1-2
d_gene: TRBD1
abundance: NA
v_gene: TRBV6-6
CDR3nt: TGTGCCAGCAGTGATGGACAGGGCCTGGGAGGCTACACCTTC
CDR3aa: CASSDGQGLGGYTF

j_gene: TRBJ2-2
d_gene: TRBD2
abundance: NA
v_gene: TRBV6-1
CDR3nt: TGTGCCAGCAGTGAAGCCTCCCCGGGACTAGCAGGTACCGGGGAGCTGTTTTTT
CDR3aa: CASSEASPGLAGTGELFF

j_gene: TRBJ2-2
d_gene: NA
abundance: NA
v_gene: TRBV15
CDR3nt: TGTGCCACCAGCAGAGATCATAGCGGTAGTAACACCGGGGAGCTGTTTTTT
CDR3aa: CATSRDHSGSNTGELFF

j_gene: TRBJ2-5
d_gene: NA
abundance: NA
v_gene: TRBV27
CDR3nt: TGTGCCAGCAGTTTTGCGGGCGCCGTACGAGAGACCCAGTACTTC
CDR3aa: CASSFAGAVRETQYF

j_gene: TRBJ1-2
d_gene: NA
abundance: NA
v_gene: TRBV5-4
CDR3nt: TGTGCCAGCAGCTCCAACAGGGCTGGCTACACCTTC
CDR3aa: CASSSNRAGYTF

j_gene: TRBJ1-6
d_gene: TRBD1
abundance: once
v_gene: TRBV19
CDR3nt: TGTGCCAGTAGCCGTCAGGGACAGGGTGATTCACCCCTCCACTTT
CDR3aa: CASSRQGQGDSPLHF

j_gene: TRBJ2-4
d_gene: TRBD1
abundance: NA
v_gene: TRBV7-9
CDR3nt: TGTGCCAGCAGCTCCAGGACAGGGGACGGGAAAAACATTCAGTACTTC
CDR3aa: CASSSRTGDGKNIQYF

j_gene: TRBJ1-4
d_gene: TRBD1
abundance: NA
v_gene: TRBV25-1
CDR3nt: TGTGCCAGCAGTGACCGGACAGGGGTTGAAAAACTGTTTTTT
CDR3aa: CASSDRTGVEKLFF

j_gene: TRBJ2-5
d_gene: NA
abundance: NA
v_gene: TRBV2
CDR3nt: TGTGCCAGCGCCTTCCCAGGTGGGACAGAGACCCAGTACTTC
CDR3aa: CASAFPGGTETQYF

j_gene: TRBJ1-4
d_gene: NA
abundance: NA
v_gene: TRBV2
CDR3nt: TGTGCCAGCAGTGAGGGTATTAATGAAAAACTGTTTTTT
CDR3aa: CASSEGINEKLFF